The sequence of this T cell receptor beta chain was determined in a study of CD8 T cells in Susac syndrome. Sequencing of TCR beta covered CD8+ and CD4+ T cells obtained from blood. RNA, at about 0.45 to 1 ug, was reverse transcribed with random hexamers. TCRdb reprocessed the immunoSEQ multiplex PCR reads via MiXCR and lists one record per CDR3 protein. The sample carries nearly 200,000 distinct CDR3 sequences, roughly 96% recorded once. Deletions cut 6 bases from V and 1 base from J, with 13 bases between. The germline CDR1 and CDR2 sequences are MNHEY and SMNVEV (reference sequence). CDR3 length equals 15 residues.

Sequences were obtained from CD4+ T cells from PBMCs. The V call is TRBV27, the J call TRBJ2-1, with D possibly called TRBD1 or TRBD2 (6 bases each). This clonotype originated in a human donor with multiple sclerosis. CDR3 nucleotide sequence: TGTGCCAGCAGCCTGAAGGGGGGTTCCTACAATGAGCAGTTCTTC. This codes for CASSLKGGSYNEQFF.